This T cell receptor beta chain was sequenced for a study of Ad26.COV2.S vaccination and SARS-CoV-2 variants. Assay: immunoSEQ multiplex PCR; the TCRdb copy retains only in-frame clones and omits some. This sample has over 400,000 clones, with 92% found just once. Documented treatment: roughly 20 received Ad26.COV2.S at low or high dose, single or two shots; 5 received placebo; per-sample allocation not given. Specimen acquisition occurred on day 63 following the initial vaccine or placebo injection. With respect to this clone: Antigen: not known.

Study observations and caveats: After vaccination, reports described spike-specific CD8+ and CD4+ T cell responses as showing substantial breadth.

This TCR derives from a person aged 18 to 59 who received the Ad26.COV2.S COVID-19 vaccine or a placebo. Material: peripheral blood, obtained in a trial of Ad26.COV2.S vaccine versus placebo.

The CDR3 loop reads CATSDEQGPLITYGYTF. Written as DNA, the CDR3 is TGTGCCACCAGCGACGAACAGGGGCCTCTCATTACCTATGGCTACACCTTC. This chain uses TRBV15 with TRBJ1-2; 7 bases fit TRBD1. V lost 5 bases and J lost 4; bases outside the gene matches: 16. In germline, CDR1 is LNHNV, CDR2 YYDKDF (reference sequence). The CDR3 has 17 residues.